Listed below are T cell receptor beta chains from one sample, sequenced in a study of blood T cell repertoires in COVID-19. Some clones are missing from TCRdb's copy, which holds only in-frame ones; the method was immunoSEQ multiplex PCR. The sample has hundreds of thousands of clones; 75% to 90% are singletons. The sample consisted of peripheral blood. The receptors were sampled from a woman aged 50 to 60 with COVID-19, enrolled during active disease. Both conserved end residues are part of each CDR3. The D gene is left open where the match is weak. The listing skips clone size in some rows; elsewhere it reads once, few, many or a size class.

NA,NA,TRBV5-8,TRBJ1-2,CASSLYGGYTF,TGTGCCAGCAGCTTGTACGGGGGCTACACCTTC
NA,NA,TRBV29-1,TRBJ2-1,CSVSQDLGEQFF,TGCAGCGTTTCACAGGACCTTGGAGAGCAGTTCTTC
TRBD1,NA,TRBV18,TRBJ2-5,CASSSGQAPQETQYF,TGTGCCAGCTCATCAGGACAGGCCCCTCAAGAGACCCAGTACTTC
TRBD1,few,TRBV7-2,TRBJ2-7,CASSRAGTGYEQYF,TGTGCCAGCAGCCGCGCCGGGACAGGCTACGAGCAGTACTTC
TRBD1,NA,TRBV20-1,TRBJ2-7,CSASTGGTYEQYF,TGCAGTGCTAGTACAGGGGGGACCTACGAGCAGTACTTC
NA,NA,TRBV5-4,TRBJ2-5,CASSLDPTLQETQYF,TGTGCCAGCAGCTTGGATCCAACTCTCCAAGAGACCCAGTACTTC
TRBD2,few,TRBV5-1,TRBJ2-2,CASSGGSGTSGSWGNTGELFF,TGCGCCAGCAGCGGAGGAAGCGGGACTAGCGGGAGTTGGGGGAACACCGGGGAGCTGTTTTTT
NA,NA,TRBV10-3,TRBJ1-3,CAIRVTVPSGNTIYF,TGTGCCATCAGGGTGACAGTTCCTTCTGGAAACACCATATATTTT
NA,NA,TRBV5-1,TRBJ1-3,CASSLGWLSSGNTIYF,TGCGCCAGCAGCTTGGGCTGGTTGAGCTCTGGAAACACCATATATTTT
NA,NA,TRBV5-5,TRBJ1-1,CASSLGGGPTEAFF,TGTGCCAGCAGCTTGGGCGGGGGACCGACTGAAGCTTTCTTT